A single sample gave rise to the 22 T cell receptor beta chains below, sequenced in a study of blood T cell repertoires in COVID-19. The data were produced by immunoSEQ multiplex PCR, yet TCRdb's version contains in-frame clones alone and is incomplete. The repertoire includes over 200,000 clones, 84% of them detected once, and 4% to 5.5% sits in the top ten. Sequenced sample: peripheral blood. These TCRs come from a man aged 45 to 65 with active or convalescent COVID-19.

Concerning this clone itself: This is likely a read error, given that the CDR3 carries no conserved phenylalanine or tryptophan at its end. Because the CDR3's place on the DNA is in doubt, the DNA is left out and the CDR3 is given as listed by TCRdb. This CDR3 is CASSKPRTVGN. This rearrangement joins TRBV21-1 to TRBJ2-7; the table gives TRBD1 as D, unverified against the DNA. TRBV21-1 constitutes a pseudogene. The CDR3 has 11 residues if both end residues are counted.

A single count supports this clone. The V call is TRBV7-9, the J call TRBJ1-6; D gene uncertain. V was shortened by 6 bases and J by 9 bases, with 18 bases between the two germline ends. The CDR3 is 15 amino acids. Germline V gene data show CDR1 as SEHNR and CDR2 as FQNEAQ (reference sequence). In DNA form, the CDR3 reads TGTGCCAGCAGTGAAATCGTCGGGCGGGGTTCACCCCTCCACTTT. It encodes CASSEIVGRGSPLHF.

This clone has a single count. The junction and the germline gene differ at one end; a read error may be behind it. This rearrangement joins TRBV24-1 to TRBJ2-1; the D gene is possibly TRBD1 (6 bases). The CDR3 totals 15 residues. CDR1 KGHDR and CDR2 SFDVKD come from the germline V gene. CDR3 region: CATSDTDSPLNGQFF. Here the CDR3 DNA reads TGTGCCACCAGTGATACGGACAGTCCCCTCAATGGGCAGTTCTTC.

The chain combines TRBV7-2 with TRBJ1-6, with D unresolved. The CDR3 has 16 residues. V shed 8 bases and J shed 0 bases, with 14 bases lying between them. Germline CDR1 is SGHTA and CDR2 is FQGNSA. The CDR3: CASGERVRSYNSPLHF. CDR3 nucleotides: TGTGCCAGCGGCGAGAGGGTACGCTCCTATAATTCACCCCTCCACTTT.

CDR3 sequence reads: CASSQDPARGGGEKLFF. Here the CDR3 DNA reads TGTGCCAGCAGCCAAGATCCCGCGCGAGGGGGCGGTGAAAAACTGTTTTTT. This chain links TRBV4-2 with TRBJ1-4, with 7 bases fitting TRBD1. Germline CDR1 reads LGHNA; CDR2 reads YNFKEQ. The CDR3 totals 17 residues. With 0 bases clipped from V and 7 bases from J, the junction kept 11 bases outside the gene matches.

The table lists this clone with a few counts. The chain couples TRBV5-6 to TRBJ1-6; D is possibly TRBD1 (5 bases). Per the germline V gene, CDR1 is SGHDT and CDR2 is YYEEEE. V was shortened by 6 bases and J by 4 bases, with 14 bases between the two germline ends. CDR3 length: 15 residues. CDR3: CASTYYRSYNSPLHF. The CDR3 DNA follows: TGTGCCAGCACCTACTACAGGAGTTATAATTCACCCCTCCACTTT.

The gene calls are TRBV18 and TRBJ1-2, with TRBD1 identical over 8 bases. This CDR3 is 13 amino acids long. The germline CDR1 and CDR2 sequences are KGHSH and LQKENI. V gave up 3 bases and J gave up 3 bases; unmatched junction bases: 0. In DNA form, the CDR3 reads TGTGCCAGCTCACCGGACAGGGACTATGGCTACACCTTC. Residues: CASSPDRDYGYTF.

The V call is TRBV7-3, the J call TRBJ1-1; D is perhaps TRBD1 (5 bases). CDR1 and CDR2 (germline): SGHTA, FQGTGA. The CDR3 is 15 amino acids. V was trimmed by 2 bases and J by 2 bases, leaving 12 bases between them. CDR3 sequence: CASSLRRGLNTEAFF. CDR3 nucleotides: TGTGCCAGCAGCTTACGGAGGGGCCTTAACACTGAAGCTTTCTTT.

The chain couples TRBV27 to TRBJ2-3; 8 bases agree with TRBD1. V trimming: 7 bases; J trimming: 0 bases; junction bases outside the gene matches: 6. CDR3 length: 15 amino acids. Germline V lookup: CDR1 MNHEY, CDR2 SMNVEV (reference sequence). In DNA, the CDR3 is TGTGCCAGCAACAACAGGGGGACGAGCACAGATACGCAGTATTTT. Translation gives CASNNRGTSTDTQYF.

At least ten counts were recorded for this clone. The V call is TRBV15, the J call TRBJ2-1; 10 positions match TRBD1. The CDR3 loop spans 16 amino acids. V lost 3 bases and J lost 5; bases outside the gene matches: 7. In germline, CDR1 is LNHNV, CDR2 YYDKDF (reference sequence). In DNA form, the CDR3 reads TGTGCCACCAGCAGCCCAGGACAGGGGGATCACAATGAGCAGTTCTTC. This codes for CATSSPGQGDHNEQFF.

This clone has just one count. The chain is built from TRBV5-1 and TRBJ1-2; 8 bases are shared with TRBD1. The CDR3 is 16 residues long. CDR1 is SGHRS and CDR2 is YFSETQ in the germline V gene. Germline trimming cut 4 bases from V and 0 bases from J; bases unmatched to any gene: 8. The CDR3 nucleotides read TGCGCCAGCAGCGTAGGACAGGGTTTGGCTAACTATGGCTACACCTTC. Translation gives CASSVGQGLANYGYTF.

The genes are TRBV19 and TRBJ1-6; perhaps TRBD1 as D (5 bases). The CDR3 spans 14 residues. Germline CDR1 is LNHDA and CDR2 is SQIVND (reference sequence). V was shortened by 3 bases and J by 5 bases, with 8 bases between the two germline ends. The CDR3 region has the DNA TGTGCCAGTAGTATGCCAGGGAATAATTCACCCCTCCACTTT. Translation: CASSMPGNNSPLHF.

The rearrangement links TRBV12-3 or TRBV12-4 to TRBJ2-1, with 12 bases aligning to TRBD2. CDR3 length: 13 residues. V was pared by 7 bases and J by 13 bases, with 8 bases of the junction left unmatched. CDR3 sequence reads: CASTPLAGGLQFF. In nucleotides, the CDR3 is TGTGCCAGCACCCCCCTAGCGGGGGGGCTCCAGTTCTTC.

The chain has TRBV19 and TRBJ1-5, with 7 positions matching TRBD1. CDR3 size: 15 residues. Germline V gene sequence: CDR1 LNHDA, CDR2 SQIVND (reference sequence). V lost 6 bases, J lost 2 bases, and 7 bases stayed unmatched. The CDR3 spells CASRDDRAGNQPQHF. CDR3 coding DNA: TGTGCCAGTAGAGACGACAGGGCTGGCAATCAGCCCCAGCATTTT.

This clone was found once. The chain couples TRBV5-5 to TRBJ1-5; TRBD1 matches 9 bases. Germline V gives CDR1 SGHKS, CDR2 YYEKEE (reference sequence). The ends lost 4 bases at V and 6 bases at J; junction bases unmatched: 11. This CDR3 has 16 amino acids. DNA for the CDR3: TGTGCCAGCAGCGCTGGGACAGGGTTACTGGGTCAGCCCCAGCATTTT. Amino acid sequence: CASSAGTGLLGQPQHF.

This clone was seen a single time. The chain has TRBV6-2 or TRBV6-3 and TRBJ2-3; 12 nucleotides line up with TRBD2. V dropped 0 bases and J dropped 3; count of bases not matched to a gene: 4. Germline loops: CDR1 MNHEY, CDR2 SVGEGT. The CDR3 contains 17 residues. CDR3: CASSYSLTSGGTDTQYF. CDR3 bases: TGTGCCAGCAGTTACTCGCTGACTAGCGGGGGAACAGATACGCAGTATTTT.

The V gene is TRBV29-1, the J gene TRBJ1-1, with TRBD1 as a possible D gene (6 bases). Germline V gene lookup returns CDR1 SQVTM and CDR2 ANQGSEA. V was shortened by 7 bases and J by 1 base, with 16 bases between the two germline ends. The CDR3 has 14 residues. The CDR3 DNA follows: TGCAGCGGCCTCGGGGGGCGGGGGAACACTGAAGCTTTCTTT. Its protein is CSGLGGRGNTEAFF. The full variable domain, its missing parts supplied by reference TRBV29-1 and TRBJ1-1, is SAVISQKPSRDICQRGTSLTIQCQVDSQVTMMFWYRQQPGQSLTLIATANQGSEATYESGFVIDKFPISRPNLTFSTLTVSNMSPEDSSIYLCSGLGGRGNTEAFFGQGTRLTVV.

With respect to this clone: Since the CDR3 does not end with the conserved phenylalanine or tryptophan, this likely comes from a read error. The limits of the CDR3 on the DNA are not certain, so only TCRdb's listed CDR3 is given. The CDR3 sequence is CASSLDSAGE. This chain uses TRBV7-9 with TRBJ1-1; TRBD1 reflects the table's D call only, with no check against the DNA. The CDR3 has 10 residues if both end residues are counted. The germline V gene encodes CDR1 SEHNR and CDR2 FQNEAQ (reference sequence).

The chain couples TRBV29-1 to TRBJ1-1, with D maybe TRBD1 (5 bases). CDR3 length equals 16 residues. Trimming removed 1 base from V and 0 bases from J, with 15 bases in between. CDR1 is SQVTM and CDR2 is ANQGSEA in the germline V gene. The CDR3 sequence: CSVEGGRLTMNTEAFF. The CDR3, as DNA: TGCAGCGTTGAAGGGGGCAGGTTGACAATGAACACTGAAGCTTTCTTT.

The chain employs TRBV6-7 and TRBJ1-3; no reliable D call. TRBV6-7 is an open reading frame whose function is uncertain. The CDR3 covers 19 residues. Deletions cut 1 base from V and 6 bases from J, with 25 bases between. For the CDR3, the DNA is TGTGCCAGCAGTTACTTCAGCCCACGGGGTAGGAGTCCGGAAAACACCATATATTTT. This sequence encodes CASSYFSPRGRSPENTIYF.

The chain links TRBV3-1 (or the pseudogene TRBV3-2) to TRBJ2-3; 8 nucleotides agree with TRBD1. This CDR3 has 15 residues. V was pared by 6 bases and J by 2 bases, with 7 bases of the junction left unmatched. Germline-derived CDR1 and CDR2 are LGHDT and YNNKEL (reference sequence). Written as DNA, the CDR3 is TGTGCCAGCAGTCGACAGGGGCGGAACACAGATACGCAGTATTTT. It is translated as CASSRQGRNTDTQYF.

This chain joins TRBV30 and TRBJ2-1; D gene uncertain. This CDR3 has 13 amino acids. Trimming shortened V by 4 bases and J by 7 bases, and 14 bases separated the two germline ends. CDR1 and CDR2 (germline): GTSNPN, SVGIG (reference sequence). In nucleotides, the CDR3 is TGTGCCTGGATCTTCCTCCCCGGGAATGAGCAGTTCTTC. Protein sequence: CAWIFLPGNEQFF.